This section outlines one T cell receptor (beta chain) sequence together with its context. The data were taken from a study of T cell changes during pregnancy in multiple sclerosis. Clones were read by immunoSEQ multiplex PCR, and TCRdb kept only the in-frame ones, dropping some. The sample shows more than 80,000 clones, 91% of them seen only once. This CDR3 contains 17 residues. CDR1 and CDR2 from the germline V gene are SGHTA and FQGNSA. The ends lost 3 bases at V and 4 bases at J; junction bases unmatched: 9. The TCR sequence derives from a female donor with multiple sclerosis, enrolled in a pregnancy study. This rearrangement joins TRBV7-2 to TRBJ2-2, with 9 positions matching TRBD1. Source: peripheral blood, taken before pregnancy. The CDR3 region has the DNA TGTGCCAGCAGCTTGTTAACCGGGACAGGGCTCACCGGGGAGCTGTTTTTT. Its protein product is CASSLLTGTGLTGELFF.